This TCR beta chain was documented in a study of CD8+ T cells in alopecia areata. This clone was observed a few times. Treatment noted: oral pan-JAK inhibitor, 5-10 mg twice daily. This CDR3 region has 16 residues. Germline V CDR1 and CDR2: SGHVS, FQNEAQ. The V end lost 2 bases, the J end lost 8 bases, and 18 bases lay between the germline ends. RNA extraction was followed by reverse transcription into cDNA, which acted as the sequencing template. The table came from immunoSEQ multiplex PCR; TCRdb's copy has only in-frame clones and leaves some out. Here the sample spans 150,000 to 200,000 clones, 51% being singletons.

The sequence derives from a human donor with alopecia areata. The gene calls are TRBV7-8 and TRBJ1-4, with a possible D match to TRBD1 (5 bases). Sequenced material: CD8+ T cells sorted from blood, taken between weeks 51 and 52, from a patient treated with tofacitinib. The CDR3 here is CASSLIAGGDGEKLFF. As DNA, the CDR3 is TGTGCCAGCAGCTTAATCGCTGGGGGAGACGGGGAAAAACTGTTTTTT.